The present T cell receptor beta chain was sequenced within a study of patients and donors after allogeneic stem cell transplantation. In this sample, this clonotype turned up a few times. V was trimmed by 7 bases and J by 0 bases, leaving 15 bases between them. This CDR3 has 15 residues. Germline V gene sequence: CDR1 MNHEY, CDR2 SMNVEV (reference sequence). In TCRdb, the RT-PCR reads were re-called with MiXCR into one record per CDR3 protein. This sample has more than 850,000 distinct CDR3 sequences, with about 20% found just once. Sequencing used blood, either unsorted or a sorted T cell fraction (not recorded which). This receptor was identified in a human donor who was either an allogeneic HSCT recipient or a stem cell or donor lymphocyte infusion donor (not recorded which). It is not recorded whose cells these are; they may come from a transplant donor. J is TRBJ1-2 and V is TRBV27; no firm D call. The DNA of the CDR3 is TGTGCCAGCAAAGGGATTCACAGCTCTAACTATGGCTACACCTTC. This encodes CASKGIHSSNYGYTF.